This T cell receptor (beta chain) was captured in a study of monozygotic twins with inflammatory bowel disease (dated by TCRdb to about 2019). Looking at the study overall: A total of 28 monozygotic twin pairs were included in the full study, comprising nine German pairs (four IBD-concordant, five IBD-discordant) and 19 IBD-discordant Danish pairs. Disease-associated traits were sought mainly through comparisons between IBD patients and their genetically identical healthy co-twins within discordant pairs. Each individual had, on average, about 151 000 unique TCRalpha sequences and 181 000 unique TCRbeta sequences available for analysis. Overall study outcomes, separate from this receptor: Different T cell subtypes could not be distinguished in the analysis. No single strong signal or clonotype linked to IBD turned up in the results, so the idea that one exists was not supported. Repertoire similarity did not differ between concordant and discordant twins, possibly due to limited statistical power. A decrease in TCRbeta repertoire diversity, as measured by inverse Simpson index, was observed in IBD patients compared with their healthy co-twins. Background noise and inter-individual variability may have been introduced into the repertoires by the differing immunosuppressive treatments among patients. IBD patients shared fewer clonotypes with other individuals than healthy twins did, most markedly in patients showing signs of disease activity.

The library was generated by 5' RACE. For each TCR library, 3,000 to 4,000 ng of total RNA was used. For each sample, cDNA synthesis with SMARTScribe reverse transcriptase was split into eight separate reactions. Unique molecular identifiers containing a 6-nucleotide sample barcode were introduced through template switching during cDNA synthesis. Two nested PCRs of approximately 16 and 10 cycles amplified the TCRalpha and TCRbeta cDNA, and bead purification followed each PCR. Before amplification, cDNA was treated with uracil DNA-glycosylase and purified using the QIAquick PCR purification kit. The second PCR was the step at which Illumina TruSeq-compatible adapters and sample-specific barcodes were added. Library quality and concentration were checked on TapeStation and Qubit, and libraries were pooled at around 5 ng each. Sequencing of the pooled libraries was done on an Illumina HiSeq2500 single-index Rapid Run using custom sequencing primers and 2 x 100 bp reads. Concerning the study's data processing: MiGEC version 1.2.6 was used for UMI-based consensus assembly to correct PCR and sequencing errors. MiXCR version 2.1.1 was used to carry out V(D)J alignment, clonotype assembly and CDR3 extraction. To normalise gene usage, clonotype sharing and MAIT/NKT TCR abundance, the top 1000, 10 000 and 20 000 clonotypes in each sample were analysed. Diversity was computed as the inverse Simpson index with the vegan R package after downsampling to 27 000 UMIs. Paired Mann-Whitney U tests were applied to discordant twin pairs, with Benjamini-Hochberg correction for multiple testing. The reads underwent TCRdb reprocessing, giving one record for each CDR3 protein sequence and no DNA. TCRdb assigned the V and J calls; the authors' analysis was not used. The table for this sample records some 150,000 distinct CDR3 sequences. Together, the top ten hold around 7% of the sample.

The germline V gene yields LGHNA for CDR1 and YNFKEQ for CDR2. The cysteine opens and the phenylalanine closes a CDR3 of 15 amino acids. The protein alone is recorded here. From each donor, a roughly 2.5 ml peripheral blood sample was collected into PAXgene tubes and kept at -80 degrees C. Total RNA was isolated from whole blood with the PAXgene blood miRNA kit on an automated QIAcube, without T cell sorting. Peripheral blood from monozygotic twin pairs concordant or discordant for inflammatory bowel disease was subjected to deep TCRalpha and TCRbeta repertoire profiling with unique molecular barcoding. Smoking habits were recorded for all twin pairs, and each individual was classified as a current, former or never smoker. With respect to this clonotype: Its antigen specificity is not known.

The sample consisted of blood. This chain joins TRBV4-2 to TRBJ2-7; the D call of TRBD1 rests on TCRdb alone, since no DNA is present to check it. This clonotype originated in a human donor with ulcerative colitis or Crohn's disease, or a healthy co-twin of an affected twin (not recorded which). The CDR3 protein sequence reads: CASSQTGTGNYEQYF.